This TCR beta chain was observed in a study of blood T cell repertoires in COVID-19. Whole-study context: The samples span acute and convalescent COVID-19 from the United States, Italy and Spain. The cDNA or gDNA used as material had been derived from T cells, B-cell-depleted T cells, or PBMCs.

This CDR3 has 13 amino acids. With 5 bases removed from V and 3 bases from J, the gap between germline ends came to 8 bases. Germline V gene sequence: CDR1 MNHEY, CDR2 SVGAGI. In the authors' methods: Reference gene primer amplification yielded estimated nucleated cell counts. The table came from immunoSEQ multiplex PCR; TCRdb's copy has only in-frame clones and leaves some out. The V and J calls and clone size come from that table; D and trimming were worked out from the DNA. The data hold approximately 44,000 clones, with nearly 90% observed a single time. The J gene is TRBJ1-5, the V gene TRBV6-5; D is possibly TRBD1 (5 bases). The sample taken for sequencing was peripheral blood. This sequence originates from a man in his sixties with acute or convalescent COVID-19. CDR3 residues: CASSPGVNQPQHF. CDR3 in DNA: TGTGCCAGCAGTCCGGGGGTCAATCAGCCCCAGCATTTT.